This T cell receptor (beta chain) comes out of a study of T cell responses to AZD1222 COVID-19 vaccine. The CDR3 is 15 residues long. V lost 0 bases and J 5 bases, leaving 13 bases between the germline ends. Germline V gives CDR1 MNHEY, CDR2 SVGAGI. Sequencing used immunoSEQ multiplex PCR; TCRdb keeps in-frame clones, though not all of them. The sample yields 70,000 or so clones, 80% to 85% seen once. This clone was seen once. The chain employs TRBV6-5 and TRBJ1-2; D is ambiguous. The sample in question was peripheral blood, obtained on day 0 of AZD1222 vaccination. The sequence was obtained from an adult in good health. CDR3 nucleotides: TGTGCCAGCAGTTACTCGGAGGGCGTCCGTTATGGCTACACCTTC. Amino acids: CASSYSEGVRYGYTF.